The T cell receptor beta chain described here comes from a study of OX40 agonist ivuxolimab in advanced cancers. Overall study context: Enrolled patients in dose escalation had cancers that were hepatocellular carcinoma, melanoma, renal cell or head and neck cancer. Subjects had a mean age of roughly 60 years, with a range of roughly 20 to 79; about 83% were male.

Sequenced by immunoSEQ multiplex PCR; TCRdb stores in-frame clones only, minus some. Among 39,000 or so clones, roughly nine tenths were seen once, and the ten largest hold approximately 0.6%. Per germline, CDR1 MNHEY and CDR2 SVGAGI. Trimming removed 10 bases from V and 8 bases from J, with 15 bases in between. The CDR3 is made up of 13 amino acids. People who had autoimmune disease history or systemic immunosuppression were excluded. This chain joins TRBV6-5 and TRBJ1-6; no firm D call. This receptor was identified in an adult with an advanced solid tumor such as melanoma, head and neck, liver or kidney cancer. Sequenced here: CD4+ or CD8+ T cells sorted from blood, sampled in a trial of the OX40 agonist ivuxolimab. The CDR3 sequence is CATGYDSDSPLHF. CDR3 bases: TGTGCCACCGGGTACGACTCGGATTCACCCCTCCACTTT.